The clone carrying this TCR beta chain was picked up many times. Its antigen is currently unknown. The sample comes from a study of neurological immune-mediated disorders. Each CDR3 protein gets one entry after TCRdb re-called the 5' RACE reads with MiXCR. The table lists approximately 68,000 distinct CDR3 sequences, 4.5% to 5.5% of them singletons. The study's findings and limits: In multiple sclerosis patients, the repertoire cluster was unrelated to clinical or MRI findings. Phylogenetic grouping put 18 of 34 multiple sclerosis patients' repertoires into one related-CDR3 cluster, a possible signature.

Unsorted libraries were derived from 2 million PBMCs stored at -80 C. The receptor comes from a woman in her seventies with multiple sclerosis. The sequenced sample was PBMCs.

CDR3 loop: CASRKTSGLGEQYF. The CDR3 nucleotides are TGTGCCAGCAGAAAAACTAGCGGCCTGGGGGAGCAGTACTTC. The rearrangement links TRBV6-2 or TRBV6-3 to TRBJ2-7; TRBD2 matches 8 bases. The V gene's germline CDR1 is MNHEY and CDR2 SVGEGT. V lost 6 bases to trimming and J lost 7 bases; unmatched junction nucleotides: 11. The CDR3 totals 14 residues.